This TCR beta chain was sequenced in a study of blood T cell repertoires in COVID-19. CDR1 and CDR2 (germline): KGHSY, FQNENV. The V and J ends lost 4 bases and 4 bases, in that order; junction bases with no gene match: 6. This CDR3 comprises 14 residues. Per the original methods: From reference gene primer amplification, estimates of nucleated cell counts were derived. This table comes from immunoSEQ multiplex PCR, and its TCRdb copy is limited to in-frame clones, with some not included. V and J calls and clone size follow that table, whereas D and trimming were derived from the DNA. Of about 39,000 clones listed, 90% to 95% are singletons.

V is TRBV16 and J is TRBJ1-1; 7 bases align to TRBD1. The TCR originated in a man aged 50-59 years with active COVID-19. The sequenced sample consisted of peripheral blood. The CDR3 loop reads CASSLGRGITEAFF. CDR3 nucleotide sequence: TGTGCCAGCAGCCTTGGCAGGGGGATCACTGAAGCTTTCTTT.